The TCR beta chain described here comes from a study of naive and memory T cell subsets. Whole-study findings and limits: Diversity fell and Gini index rose from naive through CM, EM, EMRA.

Trimming left V 3 bases short and J 4 bases short, with 13 bases between. The CDR3 extends over 15 amino acids. Germline V gene sequence: CDR1 MNHNS, CDR2 SASEGT. This clonotype has only a few counts. Its target is not known. From the second PCR step, alpha and beta chains were amplified apart. CD4+ T cell IFNgamma after overnight CMV lysate exposure gave donor CMV status. The beta constant-region primer was an equimolar mix of two oligonucleotides covering TRBC1 and TRBC2. TCRdb reanalysed the UMI-ligation and nested PCR reads using MiXCR and keeps one entry per CDR3 protein. The sample carries approximately 85,000 distinct CDR3 sequences, roughly 7% recorded once.

V gene TRBV6-1 combines with J gene TRBJ1-5; tentative D call: TRBD1 (6 bases). The receptor was isolated from a human donor in good health. Sequencing input: central memory CD4+ T cells from blood. CDR3 nucleotide sequence: TGTGCCAGCAGTGATGGACAGACCCGAAATCAGCCCCAGCATTTT. This codes for CASSDGQTRNQPQHF.